This T cell receptor (beta chain) was documented in a study of shared clonotypes between healthy human individuals. Study overall: The donor group consisted of a couple of women and three men, aged 18 to 49. CD4 naive and CD4 memory each took three plates per donor, while CD8 naive took two and CD8 memory one.

Data came from immunoSEQ multiplex PCR; TCRdb stores just in-frame clones and leaves some out. The sample carries about 510,000 clones, 90% to 96% recorded once. Overall study results and limits: Sampling included only blood; tissue repertoires likely differ. It was the non-shared clonotypes that had lower generation probabilities than clonotypes shared by all four donors.

For this clone: Antigen specificity is unknown.

Sequencing was performed on naive CD4+ T cells sorted from blood. Subset defined: CD45RA+ positively selected. The sequence came from a young woman in good health.

CDR3 region: CASTRGPSRTSWYNEQFF. The CDR3, as DNA: TGTGCCAGCACGCGGGGCCCCTCGAGGACTAGCTGGTACAATGAGCAGTTCTTC. This rearrangement joins TRBV27 to TRBJ2-1, with TRBD2 identical over 8 bases. This CDR3 is 18 amino acids long. Trimming removed 7 bases from V and 4 bases from J; junction bases left unmatched: 18. CDR1 is MNHEY and CDR2 is SMNVEV in the germline V gene (reference sequence).